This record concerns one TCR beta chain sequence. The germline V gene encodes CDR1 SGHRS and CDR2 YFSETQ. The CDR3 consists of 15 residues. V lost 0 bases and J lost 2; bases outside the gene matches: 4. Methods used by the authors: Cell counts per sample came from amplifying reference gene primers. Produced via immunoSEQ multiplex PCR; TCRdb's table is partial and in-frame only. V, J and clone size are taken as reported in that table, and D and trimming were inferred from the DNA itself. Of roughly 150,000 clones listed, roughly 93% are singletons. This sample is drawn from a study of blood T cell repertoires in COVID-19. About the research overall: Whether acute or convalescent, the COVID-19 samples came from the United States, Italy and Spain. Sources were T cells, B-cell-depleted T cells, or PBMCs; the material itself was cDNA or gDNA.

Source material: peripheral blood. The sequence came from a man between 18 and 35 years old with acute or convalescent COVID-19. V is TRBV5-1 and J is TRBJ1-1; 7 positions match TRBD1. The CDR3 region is CASSLAGDSNTEAFF. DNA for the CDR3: TGCGCCAGCAGCTTGGCCGGGGACAGCAACACTGAAGCTTTCTTT.